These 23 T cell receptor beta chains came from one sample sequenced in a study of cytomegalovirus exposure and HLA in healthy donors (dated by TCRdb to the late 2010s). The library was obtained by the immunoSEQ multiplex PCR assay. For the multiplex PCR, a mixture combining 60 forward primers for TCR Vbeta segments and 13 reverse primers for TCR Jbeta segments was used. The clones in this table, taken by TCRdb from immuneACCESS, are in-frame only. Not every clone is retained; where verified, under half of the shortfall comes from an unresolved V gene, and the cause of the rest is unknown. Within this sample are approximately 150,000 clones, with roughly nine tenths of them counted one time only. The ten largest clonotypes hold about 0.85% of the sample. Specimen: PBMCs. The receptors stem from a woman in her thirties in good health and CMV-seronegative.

The CDR3 region has the DNA TGTGCCAGCAGTCCCCCGACAGGGAACACTGAAGCTTTCTTT. It codes for CASSPPTGNTEAFF. This sequence joins TRBV27 and TRBJ1-1; maybe TRBD1 (6 bases). Trimming pared 5 bases from V and 1 base from J, leaving 11 bases between. This CDR3 spans 14 amino acids. Germline assignment: CDR1 MNHEY and CDR2 SMNVEV (reference sequence).

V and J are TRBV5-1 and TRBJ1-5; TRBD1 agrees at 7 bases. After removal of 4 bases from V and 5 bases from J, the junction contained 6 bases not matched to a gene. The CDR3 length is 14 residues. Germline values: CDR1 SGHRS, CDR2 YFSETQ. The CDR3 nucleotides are TGCGCCAGCAGCATAAGACAGGGAGATCAGCCCCAGCATTTT. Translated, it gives CASSIRQGDQPQHF.

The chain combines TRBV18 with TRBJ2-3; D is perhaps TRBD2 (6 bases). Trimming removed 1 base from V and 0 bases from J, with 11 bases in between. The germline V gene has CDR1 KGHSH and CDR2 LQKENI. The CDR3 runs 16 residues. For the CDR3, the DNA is TGTGCCAGCTCACCACGACCGAGCGGGAGCACAGATACGCAGTATTTT. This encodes CASSPRPSGSTDTQYF.

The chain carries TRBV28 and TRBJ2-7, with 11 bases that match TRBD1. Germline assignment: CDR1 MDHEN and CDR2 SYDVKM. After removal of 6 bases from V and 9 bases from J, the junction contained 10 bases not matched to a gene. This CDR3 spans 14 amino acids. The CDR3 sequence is CASRKTGTGGLQYF. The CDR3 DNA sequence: TGTGCCAGCAGAAAAACCGGGACAGGGGGGTTGCAGTACTTC.

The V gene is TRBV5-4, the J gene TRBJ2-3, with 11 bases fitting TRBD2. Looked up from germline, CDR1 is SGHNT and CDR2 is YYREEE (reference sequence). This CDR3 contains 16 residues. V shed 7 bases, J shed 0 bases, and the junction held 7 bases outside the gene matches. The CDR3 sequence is CASGLAGGPSTDTQYF. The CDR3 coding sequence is TGTGCCAGCGGGCTAGCGGGGGGCCCTAGCACAGATACGCAGTATTTT.

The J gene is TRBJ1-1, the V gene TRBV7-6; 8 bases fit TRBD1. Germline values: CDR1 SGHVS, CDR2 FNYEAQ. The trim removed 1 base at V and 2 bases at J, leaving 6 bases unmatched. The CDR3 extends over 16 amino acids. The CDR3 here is CASSLEDRAINTEAFF. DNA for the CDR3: TGTGCCAGCAGCTTAGAGGACAGGGCAATCAACACTGAAGCTTTCTTT.

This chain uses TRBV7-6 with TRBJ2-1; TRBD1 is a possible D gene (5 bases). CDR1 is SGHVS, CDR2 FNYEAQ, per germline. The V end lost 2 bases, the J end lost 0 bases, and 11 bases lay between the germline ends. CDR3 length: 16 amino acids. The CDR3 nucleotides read TGTGCCAGCAGCTTACCCACTGACAGCTCCTACAATGAGCAGTTCTTC. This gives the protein CASSLPTDSSYNEQFF.

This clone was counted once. As DNA, the CDR3 is TGTGCCAGCAGTGAAACGGGGGCTTTCTTT. Translation: CASSETGAFF. The V gene is TRBV6-1, the J gene TRBJ1-1; D gene uncertain. CDR3 length: 10 residues. Germline V lookup: CDR1 MNHNS, CDR2 SASEGT. The V end was cut by 2 bases, the J end by 11 bases, with 6 bases between.

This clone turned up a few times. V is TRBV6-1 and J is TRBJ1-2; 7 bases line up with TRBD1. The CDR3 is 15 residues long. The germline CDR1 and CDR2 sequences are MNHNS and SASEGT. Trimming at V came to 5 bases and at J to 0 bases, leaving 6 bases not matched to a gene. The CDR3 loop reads CASSRQGRANYGYTF. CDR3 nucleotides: TGTGCCAGCAGTCGACAGGGTCGTGCTAACTATGGCTACACCTTC.

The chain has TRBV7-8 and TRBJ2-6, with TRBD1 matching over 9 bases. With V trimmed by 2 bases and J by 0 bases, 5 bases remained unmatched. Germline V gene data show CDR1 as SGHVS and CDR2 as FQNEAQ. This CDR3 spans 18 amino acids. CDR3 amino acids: CASSLPGQGSSGANVLTF. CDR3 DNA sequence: TGTGCCAGCAGCTTACCGGGACAGGGAAGCTCTGGGGCCAACGTCCTGACTTTC.

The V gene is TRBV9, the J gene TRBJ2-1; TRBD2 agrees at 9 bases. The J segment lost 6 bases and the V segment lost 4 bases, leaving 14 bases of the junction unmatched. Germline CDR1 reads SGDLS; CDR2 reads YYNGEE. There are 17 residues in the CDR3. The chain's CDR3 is CASSPGRASGVLNEQFF. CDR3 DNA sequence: TGTGCCAGCAGCCCGGGTCGCGCTAGCGGGGTACTCAATGAGCAGTTCTTC.

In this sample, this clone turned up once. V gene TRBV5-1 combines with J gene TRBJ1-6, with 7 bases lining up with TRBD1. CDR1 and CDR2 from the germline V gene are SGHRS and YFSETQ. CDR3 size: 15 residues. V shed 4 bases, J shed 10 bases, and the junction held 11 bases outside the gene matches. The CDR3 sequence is CASSPEGQLVSPLHF. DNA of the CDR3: TGCGCCAGCAGCCCCGAGGGACAGTTGGTATCACCCCTCCACTTT.

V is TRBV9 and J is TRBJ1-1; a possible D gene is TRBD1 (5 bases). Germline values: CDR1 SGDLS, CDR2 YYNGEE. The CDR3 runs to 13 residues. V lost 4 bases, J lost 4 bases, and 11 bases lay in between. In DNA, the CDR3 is TGTGCCAGCAGCCCGACAGCAGTCACTGAAGCTTTCTTT. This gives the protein CASSPTAVTEAFF.

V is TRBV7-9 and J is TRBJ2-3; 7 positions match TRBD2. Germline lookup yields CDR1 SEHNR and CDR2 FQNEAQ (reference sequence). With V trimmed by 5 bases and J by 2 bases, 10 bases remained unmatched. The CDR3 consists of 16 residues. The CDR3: CASSPNGGRSTDTQYF. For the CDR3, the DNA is TGTGCCAGCAGCCCGAACGGGGGGAGGTCCACAGATACGCAGTATTTT.

The DNA of the CDR3 is TGCGCCAGCAGTTACGACACCGCTGGAAACACCATATATTTT. Encoded protein: CASSYDTAGNTIYF. The chain couples TRBV10-1 to TRBJ1-3; D is undetermined. The CDR3 covers 14 residues. CDR1 and CDR2 from the germline V gene are WNHNN and SYGVQD (reference sequence). Trimming cost V 5 bases and J 2 bases, with 10 bases left between them.

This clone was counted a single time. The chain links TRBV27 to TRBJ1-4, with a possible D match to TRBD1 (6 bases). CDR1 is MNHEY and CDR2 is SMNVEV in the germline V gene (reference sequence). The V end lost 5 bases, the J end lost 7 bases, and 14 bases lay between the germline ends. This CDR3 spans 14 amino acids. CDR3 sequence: CASSPVLGGEKLFF. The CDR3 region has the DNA TGTGCCAGCAGTCCGGTCTTAGGGGGTGAAAAACTGTTTTTT.

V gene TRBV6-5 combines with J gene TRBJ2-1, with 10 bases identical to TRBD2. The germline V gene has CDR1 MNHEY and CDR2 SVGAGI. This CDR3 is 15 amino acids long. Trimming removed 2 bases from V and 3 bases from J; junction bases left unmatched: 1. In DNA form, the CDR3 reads TGTGCCAGCAGTTACGCTAGCGGGAGCTACAATGAGCAGTTCTTC. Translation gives CASSYASGSYNEQFF.

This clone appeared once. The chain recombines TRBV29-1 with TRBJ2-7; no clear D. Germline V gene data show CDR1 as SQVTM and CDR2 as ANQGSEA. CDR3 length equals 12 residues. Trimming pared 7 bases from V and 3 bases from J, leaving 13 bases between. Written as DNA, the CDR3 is TGCAGCGCCCGAGACAACCGCTACGAGCAGTACTTC. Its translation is CSARDNRYEQYF.

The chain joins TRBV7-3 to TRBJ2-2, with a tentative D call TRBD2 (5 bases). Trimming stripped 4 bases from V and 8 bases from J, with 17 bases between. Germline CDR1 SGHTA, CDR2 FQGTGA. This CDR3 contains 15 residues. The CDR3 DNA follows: TGTGCCAGCAGCTCCTCCGGCCGGACTGCAGGGGAGCTGTTTTTT. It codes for CASSSSGRTAGELFF.

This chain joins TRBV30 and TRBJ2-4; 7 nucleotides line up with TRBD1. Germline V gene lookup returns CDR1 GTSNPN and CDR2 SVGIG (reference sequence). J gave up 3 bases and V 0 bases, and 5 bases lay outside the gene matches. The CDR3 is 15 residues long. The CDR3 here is CAWSVGDRSKNIQYF. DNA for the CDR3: TGTGCCTGGAGTGTCGGGGACAGAAGCAAAAACATTCAGTACTTC.

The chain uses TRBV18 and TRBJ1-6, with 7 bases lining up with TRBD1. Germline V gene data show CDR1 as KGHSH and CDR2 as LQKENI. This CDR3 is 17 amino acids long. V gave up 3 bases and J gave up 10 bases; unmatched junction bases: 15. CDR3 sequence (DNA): TGTGCCAGCTCACCCATGGTCTTAGAGGGGGCGAACTCACCCCTCCACTTT. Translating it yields CASSPMVLEGANSPLHF.

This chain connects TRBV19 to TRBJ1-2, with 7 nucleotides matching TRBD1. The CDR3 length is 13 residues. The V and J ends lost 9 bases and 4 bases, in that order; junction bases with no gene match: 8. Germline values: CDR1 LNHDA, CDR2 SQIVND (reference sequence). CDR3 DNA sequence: TGTGCCAGCTCCGCCGACAGGGCCTATGGCTACACCTTC. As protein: CASSADRAYGYTF.

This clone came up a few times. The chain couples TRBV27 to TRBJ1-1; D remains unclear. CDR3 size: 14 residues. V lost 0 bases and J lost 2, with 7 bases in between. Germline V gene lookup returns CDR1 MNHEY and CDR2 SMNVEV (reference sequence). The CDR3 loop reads CASSLSFGNTEAFF. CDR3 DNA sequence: TGTGCCAGCAGTTTATCGTTCGGTAACACTGAAGCTTTCTTT.